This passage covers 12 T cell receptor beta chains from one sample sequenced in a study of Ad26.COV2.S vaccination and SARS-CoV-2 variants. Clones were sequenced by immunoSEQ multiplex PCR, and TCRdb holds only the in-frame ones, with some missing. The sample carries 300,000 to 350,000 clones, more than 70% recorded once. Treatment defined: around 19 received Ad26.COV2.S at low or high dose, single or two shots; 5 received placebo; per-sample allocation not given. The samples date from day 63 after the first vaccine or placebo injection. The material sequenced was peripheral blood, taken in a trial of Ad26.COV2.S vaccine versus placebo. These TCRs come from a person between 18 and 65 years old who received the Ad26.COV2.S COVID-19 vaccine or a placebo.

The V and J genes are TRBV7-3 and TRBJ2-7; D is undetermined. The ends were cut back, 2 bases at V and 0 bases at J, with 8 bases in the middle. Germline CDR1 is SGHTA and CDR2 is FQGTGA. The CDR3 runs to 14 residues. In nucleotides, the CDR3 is TGTGCCAGCAGCTTACTCCCGAGCTCCTACGAGCAGTACTTC. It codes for CASSLLPSSYEQYF. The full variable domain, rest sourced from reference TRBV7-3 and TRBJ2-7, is GAGVSQTPSNKVTEKGKYVELRCDPISGHTALYWYRQSLGQGPEFLIYFQGTGAADDSGLPNDRFFAVRPEGSVSTLKIQRTERGDSAVYLCASSLLPSSYEQYFGPGTRLTVT.

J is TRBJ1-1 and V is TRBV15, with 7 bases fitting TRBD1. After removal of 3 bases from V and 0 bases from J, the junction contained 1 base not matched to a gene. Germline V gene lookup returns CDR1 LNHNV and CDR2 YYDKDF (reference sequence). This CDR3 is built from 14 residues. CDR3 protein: CATSRGQLNTEAFF. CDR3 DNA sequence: TGTGCCACCAGCAGGGGACAGTTGAACACTGAAGCTTTCTTT.

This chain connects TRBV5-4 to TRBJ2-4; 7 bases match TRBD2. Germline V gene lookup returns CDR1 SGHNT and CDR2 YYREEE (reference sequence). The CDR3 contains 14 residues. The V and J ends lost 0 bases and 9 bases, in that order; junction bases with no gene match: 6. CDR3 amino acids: CASSLGLAGSIQYF. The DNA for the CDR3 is TGTGCCAGCAGCTTGGGACTAGCAGGGAGCATTCAGTACTTC.

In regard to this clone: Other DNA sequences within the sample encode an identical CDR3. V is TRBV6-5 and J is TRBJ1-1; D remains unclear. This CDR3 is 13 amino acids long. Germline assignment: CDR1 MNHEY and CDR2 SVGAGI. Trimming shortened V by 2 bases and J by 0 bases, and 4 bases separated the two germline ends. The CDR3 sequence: CASSYEVNTEAFF. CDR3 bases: TGTGCCAGCAGTTACGAGGTGAACACTGAAGCTTTCTTT.

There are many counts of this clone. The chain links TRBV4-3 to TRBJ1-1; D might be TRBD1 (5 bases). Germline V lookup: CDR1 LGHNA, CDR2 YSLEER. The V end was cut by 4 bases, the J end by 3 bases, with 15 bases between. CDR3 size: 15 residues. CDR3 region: CASSPAGPGYTEAFF. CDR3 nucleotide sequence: TGCGCCAGCAGCCCAGCAGGGCCCGGGTACACTGAAGCTTTCTTT.

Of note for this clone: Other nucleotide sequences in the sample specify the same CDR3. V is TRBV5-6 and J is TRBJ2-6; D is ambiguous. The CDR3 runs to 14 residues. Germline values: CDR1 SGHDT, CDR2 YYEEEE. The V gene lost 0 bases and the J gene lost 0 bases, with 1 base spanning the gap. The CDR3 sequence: CASSLGSGANVLTF. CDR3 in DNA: TGTGCCAGCAGCTTGGGCTCTGGGGCCAACGTCCTGACTTTC.

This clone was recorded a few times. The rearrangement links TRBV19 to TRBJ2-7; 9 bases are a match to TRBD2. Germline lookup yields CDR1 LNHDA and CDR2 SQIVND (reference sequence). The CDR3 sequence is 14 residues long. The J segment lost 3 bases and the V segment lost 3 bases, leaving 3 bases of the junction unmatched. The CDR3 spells CASSMGSGGYEQYF. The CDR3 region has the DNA TGTGCCAGTAGTATGGGTAGCGGGGGCTACGAGCAGTACTTC.

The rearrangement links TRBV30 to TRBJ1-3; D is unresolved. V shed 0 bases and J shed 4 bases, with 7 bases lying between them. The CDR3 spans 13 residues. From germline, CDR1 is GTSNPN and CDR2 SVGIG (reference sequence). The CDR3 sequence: CAWSVVDGNTIYF. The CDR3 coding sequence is TGTGCCTGGAGTGTTGTAGACGGAAACACCATATATTTT.

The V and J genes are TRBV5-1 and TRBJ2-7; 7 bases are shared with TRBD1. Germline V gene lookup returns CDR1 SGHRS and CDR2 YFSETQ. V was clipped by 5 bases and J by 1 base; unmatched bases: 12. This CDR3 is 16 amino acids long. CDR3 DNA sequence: TGCGCCAGCAGTCGATACCAACAGGGGCCTTCCTACGAGCAGTACTTC. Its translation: CASSRYQQGPSYEQYF.

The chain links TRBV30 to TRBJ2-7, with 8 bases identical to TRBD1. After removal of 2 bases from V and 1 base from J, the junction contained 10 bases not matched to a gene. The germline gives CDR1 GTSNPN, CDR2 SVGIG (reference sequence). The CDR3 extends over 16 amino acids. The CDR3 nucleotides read TGTGCCTGGAGTAGAATGAGGCAGGGGGCTTCCTACGAGCAGTACTTC. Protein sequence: CAWSRMRQGASYEQYF.

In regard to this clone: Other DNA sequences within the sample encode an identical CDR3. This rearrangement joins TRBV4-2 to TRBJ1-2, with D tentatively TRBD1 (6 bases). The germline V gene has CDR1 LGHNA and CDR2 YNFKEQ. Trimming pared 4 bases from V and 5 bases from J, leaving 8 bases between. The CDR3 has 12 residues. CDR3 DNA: TGTGCCAGCAGCCCGAGGGGGTATGGCTACACCTTC. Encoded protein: CASSPRGYGYTF.

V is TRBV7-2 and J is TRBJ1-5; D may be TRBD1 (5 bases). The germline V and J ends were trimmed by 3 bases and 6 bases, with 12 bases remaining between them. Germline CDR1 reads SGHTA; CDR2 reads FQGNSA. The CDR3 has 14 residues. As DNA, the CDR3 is TGTGCCAGCAGCTTGGGCGGGGGACGTCAGCCCCAGCATTTT. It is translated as CASSLGGGRQPQHF.